These 25 T cell receptor beta chains originate from one sample sequenced in a study of shared clonotypes between healthy human individuals (dated by TCRdb to 2020 to 2022). The library was built by means of the immunoSEQ multiplex PCR assay. TCRdb re-hosts the immuneACCESS table, in-frame sequences only. Its copies lack some clones; in the studies checked, an unresolved V gene accounts for under half of them, and the cause for the rest is not known. The table for this sample lists more than 1 million clones; 75% to 80% of them were counted only once. The ten largest clones capture approximately 0.56% of the sample. Sequencing was done on a sample of memory CD4+ T cells from PBMCs. Per the publication, the cell subset or site label means: CD45RA-negative fraction. These receptors were taken from a young man in good health. Some clones in this sample may be carry-over from other donors' samples.

About this clone itself: The sample carries other DNA sequences with the same CDR3. The V gene is TRBV11-2, the J gene TRBJ1-2; TRBD1 matches at 7 bases. There are 13 residues in the CDR3. Looked up from germline, CDR1 is SGHAT and CDR2 is FQNNGV. Trimming cost V 4 bases and J 3 bases; bases outside gene matches: 2. CDR3 region: CASSSGQDYGYTF. DNA of the CDR3: TGTGCCAGCAGCTCCGGACAGGACTATGGCTACACCTTC.

The chain is built from TRBV10-3 and TRBJ2-7, with TRBD2 matching 8 bases. The V segment lost 10 bases and the J segment 5 bases; nucleotides outside the gene matches: 10. CDR1 ENHRY and CDR2 SYGVKD come from the germline V gene. This CDR3 has 13 amino acids. The CDR3 DNA sequence: TGTGCCACAGCCCGGGGGGGCGTCAACGAGCAGTACTTC. It encodes CATARGGVNEQYF.

V is TRBV7-9 and J is TRBJ2-5; a possible D gene is TRBD2 (6 bases). From germline, CDR1 is SEHNR and CDR2 FQNEAQ (reference sequence). CDR3 length: 17 amino acids. The ends were cut back, 4 bases at V and 2 bases at J, with 20 bases in the middle. The CDR3 here is CASSSPRLSGPQETQYF. The CDR3 DNA reads TGTGCCAGCAGCTCGCCACGATTGAGCGGGCCTCAAGAGACCCAGTACTTC.

The rearrangement uses TRBV5-6 and TRBJ1-1, with TRBD1 matching 7 bases. J gave up 0 bases and V 6 bases, and 11 bases lay outside the gene matches. There are 16 residues in the CDR3. Looked up from germline, CDR1 is SGHDT and CDR2 is YYEEEE. The CDR3 loop is CASINSYRGMNTEAFF. The CDR3 DNA reads TGTGCCAGCATCAACTCATACAGGGGAATGAACACTGAAGCTTTCTTT.

CDR3 sequence reads: CASSWTSGRANEQFF. CDR3 DNA sequence: TGTGCCAGCAGCTGGACTAGCGGGAGGGCCAATGAGCAGTTCTTC. The rearrangement joins TRBV7-9 to TRBJ2-1; 15 bases align to TRBD2. Germline CDR1 and CDR2: SEHNR and FQNEAQ (reference sequence). The V segment lost 4 bases and the J segment 6 bases; nucleotides outside the gene matches: 1. The CDR3 totals 15 residues.

Of note for this clone: Different DNA sequences within this sample yield the same CDR3. The V call is TRBV29-1, the J call TRBJ2-7; D unresolved. In germline, CDR1 is SQVTM, CDR2 ANQGSEA. V shed 6 bases and J shed 1 base, with 7 bases lying between them. This CDR3 region has 11 residues. CDR3 in DNA: TGCAGCGTGGCAGAGTCCTACGAGCAGTACTTC. As protein: CSVAESYEQYF.

J is TRBJ2-7 and V is TRBV28; 11 bases align to TRBD1. Germline V gene sequence: CDR1 MDHEN, CDR2 SYDVKM. The V and J ends lost 4 bases and 4 bases, in that order; junction bases with no gene match: 3. The CDR3 runs to 14 residues. CDR3 sequence: CASSWTGGKYEQYF. Here the CDR3 DNA reads TGTGCCAGCAGTTGGACAGGGGGCAAGTACGAGCAGTACTTC.

V gene TRBV9 combines with J gene TRBJ2-1; a possible D gene is TRBD2 (5 bases). The CDR3 sequence is 15 residues long. From germline, CDR1 is SGDLS and CDR2 YYNGEE. With 3 bases removed from V and 3 bases from J, the gap between germline ends came to 13 bases. The CDR3 sequence is CASSGSSGNYNEQFF. Written as DNA, the CDR3 is TGTGCCAGCAGCGGATCGAGCGGAAACTACAATGAGCAGTTCTTC.

This chain links TRBV5-1 with TRBJ2-5, with 7 bases lining up with TRBD1. V lost 0 bases and J lost 4; bases outside the gene matches: 3. CDR3 size: 14 residues. The V gene's germline CDR1 is SGHRS and CDR2 YFSETQ. CDR3: CASSLEAGGETQYF. As DNA, the CDR3 is TGCGCCAGCAGCTTGGAGGCAGGGGGAGAGACCCAGTACTTC.

This clone was observed once. The chain joins TRBV6-4 to TRBJ2-6, with 12 nucleotides matching TRBD2. The germline V gene encodes CDR1 MRHNA and CDR2 SNTAGT. The CDR3 is made up of 16 amino acids. J lost 2 bases, V lost 7 bases, and 3 bases had no gene match. The CDR3 nucleotides are TGTGCCAGCACGACTAGCGGGAGACCTGGGGCCAACGTCCTGACTTTC. Translated: CASTTSGRPGANVLTF.

This chain connects TRBV29-1 to TRBJ2-5; D perhaps matches TRBD2 (5 bases). The ends were cut back, 6 bases at V and 5 bases at J, with 16 bases in the middle. Germline V gene sequence: CDR1 SQVTM, CDR2 ANQGSEA. This CDR3 region has 13 residues. This chain's CDR3 is CSVGLRSTETQYF. As DNA, the CDR3 is TGCAGCGTCGGACTGAGGTCTACGGAGACCCAGTACTTC.

This chain connects TRBV5-1 to TRBJ2-1; no firm D call. The CDR3 runs 15 residues. CDR1 is SGHRS and CDR2 is YFSETQ in the germline V gene. Trimming removed 4 bases from V and 0 bases from J, with 11 bases in between. The CDR3 DNA sequence: TGCGCCAGCAGCCCCCTGCGGAGCTCCTACAATGAGCAGTTCTTC. It translates to CASSPLRSSYNEQFF.

V gene TRBV18 combines with J gene TRBJ2-7; 10 bases align to TRBD1. This CDR3 has 14 amino acids. CDR1 KGHSH and CDR2 LQKENI come from the germline V gene. Unmatched junction bases numbered 11, after V lost 3 bases and J lost 12 bases. In DNA form, the CDR3 reads TGTGCCAGCTCACCCCTGGACAGGGGGGAGGTTCGGTACTTC. It is translated as CASSPLDRGEVRYF.

This clone was detected only once. The V and J genes are TRBV2 and TRBJ1-2; the match to TRBD1 covers 8 bases. This CDR3 has 12 residues. The J segment lost 6 bases and the V segment lost 10 bases, leaving 7 bases of the junction unmatched. Looked up from germline, CDR1 is SNHLY and CDR2 is FYNNEI. The CDR3 bases are TGTGCCATCGGACAGGGTGTGGATGGCTACACCTTC. Translated, it gives CAIGQGVDGYTF.

This rearrangement joins TRBV6-1 to TRBJ1-1; D not certain. This CDR3 is built from 12 residues. Germline-derived CDR1 and CDR2 are MNHNS and SASEGT. V was cut by 7 bases and J by 1 base, with 7 bases left in between. The CDR3: CASIGWNTEAFF. Written as DNA, the CDR3 is TGTGCCAGCATAGGTTGGAACACTGAAGCTTTCTTT.

This clone was seen only once. The rearrangement joins TRBV7-3 to TRBJ2-1; D remains unclear. Germline CDR1 reads SGHTA; CDR2 reads FQGTGA. Trimming cost V 5 bases and J 0 bases, with 14 bases left between them. The CDR3 runs 16 residues. CDR3 DNA sequence: TGTGCCAGCAGCGAGTCTCGGACGAGCTCCTACAATGAGCAGTTCTTC. It translates to CASSESRTSSYNEQFF.

In nucleotides, the CDR3 is TGTGCCAGCAACCATGGGCAGAACACCGGGGAGCTGTTTTTT. It is translated as CASNHGQNTGELFF. The V call is TRBV7-9, the J call TRBJ2-2; D not certain. Trimming shortened V by 7 bases and J by 1 base, and 10 bases separated the two germline ends. The CDR3 loop spans 14 amino acids. The germline CDR1 and CDR2 sequences are SEHNR and FQNEAQ (reference sequence).

The chain recombines TRBV5-1 with TRBJ1-1; D possibly corresponds to TRBD1 (6 bases). The CDR3 totals 13 residues. V lost 4 bases, J lost 10 bases, and 17 bases lay in between. Germline assignment: CDR1 SGHRS and CDR2 YFSETQ. CDR3 region: CASSPLDSPAAFF. The CDR3 DNA reads TGCGCCAGCAGCCCATTGGACAGCCCCGCAGCTTTCTTT.

The CDR3 is CASSRGTSGGPEQYF. The CDR3 coding sequence is TGTGCCAGCAGCCGGGGGACTAGCGGGGGGCCCGAGCAGTACTTC. The chain links TRBV7-9 to TRBJ2-7; 15 nucleotides agree with TRBD2. V lost 5 bases, J lost 6 bases, and 5 bases stayed unmatched. Germline CDR1 reads SEHNR; CDR2 reads FQNEAQ (reference sequence). This CDR3 spans 15 amino acids. The whole variable domain, remainder taken from reference TRBV7-9 and TRBJ2-7, is DTGVSQNPRHKITKRGQNVTFRCDPISEHNRLYWYRQTLGQGPEFLTYFQNEAQLEKSRLLSDRFSAERPKGSFSTLEIQRTEQGDSAMYLCASSRGTSGGPEQYFGPGTRLTVT.

This clone was found a few times. J is TRBJ1-1 and V is TRBV28; 7 nucleotides line up with TRBD1. Germline CDR1 and CDR2: MDHEN and SYDVKM. The CDR3 length is 13 residues. The trim removed 7 bases at V and 6 bases at J, leaving 8 bases unmatched. The chain's CDR3 is CASTYSGTAEAFF. The CDR3 nucleotides read TGTGCCAGCACTTACTCCGGGACAGCTGAAGCTTTCTTT.

The rearrangement links TRBV7-8 to TRBJ1-2, with D possibly matching TRBD1 (5 bases). Germline CDR1 reads SGHVS; CDR2 reads FQNEAQ. The length of the CDR3 is 16 residues. Trimming removed 1 base at V and 4 bases at J, with 16 bases between. The CDR3 sequence: CASSLDREGRGYGYTF. Here the CDR3 DNA reads TGTGCCAGCAGCTTAGACCGGGAGGGAAGGGGCTATGGCTACACCTTC.

The V call is TRBV4-1, the J call TRBJ1-1; D may be TRBD1 (6 bases). In germline, CDR1 is MGHRA, CDR2 YSYEKL. Trimming removed 0 bases from V and 2 bases from J, with 19 bases in between. There are 18 residues in the CDR3. CDR3 sequence (DNA): TGCGCCAGCAGCCAAGAGCCCCTTTTTTGGGGGGCCAACACTGAAGCTTTCTTT. Its protein is CASSQEPLFWGANTEAFF.

The chain recombines TRBV12-5 with TRBJ2-7; 11 bases align to TRBD2. The junction had 27 bases not matched to a gene; V was cut back by 6 bases and J by 5 bases. CDR3 size: 21 residues. In germline, CDR1 is LGHNT, CDR2 FRNRAP. Here the CDR3 reads CASGPTTPGNGGLAGGHEQYF. In DNA, the CDR3 is TGTGCTAGTGGACCGACGACCCCGGGCAACGGAGGGCTAGCGGGAGGTCACGAGCAGTACTTC. Using reference TRBV12-5 and TRBJ2-7 for the parts outside the CDR3, the full variable domain is DARVTQTPRHKVTEMGQEVTMRCQPILGHNTVFWYRQTMMQGLELLAYFRNRAPLDDSGMPKDRFSAEMPDATLATLKIQPSEPRDSAVYFCASGPTTPGNGGLAGGHEQYFGPGTRLTVT.

On this clone: The identical CDR3 is also encoded by other nucleotide sequences in the sample. The genes are TRBV5-1 and TRBJ1-1; no firm D call. Trimming pared 4 bases from V and 1 base from J, leaving 8 bases between. This CDR3 is 13 amino acids long. Germline values: CDR1 SGHRS, CDR2 YFSETQ. The CDR3 DNA is TGCGCCAGCAGCCACCGGGAGAACACTGAAGCTTTCTTT. Its protein product is CASSHRENTEAFF. Full variable domain (remainder filled in from reference TRBV5-1 and TRBJ1-1): KAGVTQTPRYLIKTRGQQVTLSCSPISGHRSVSWYQQTPGQGLQFLFEYFSETQRNKGNFPGRFSGRQFSNSRSEMNVSTLELGDSALYLCASSHRENTEAFFGQGTRLTVV.

V gene TRBV9 combines with J gene TRBJ1-2; maybe TRBD1 (6 bases). The V end was cut by 4 bases, the J end by 1 base, with 8 bases between. Germline V gene data show CDR1 as SGDLS and CDR2 as YYNGEE. The CDR3 contains 13 residues. The CDR3 here is CASSRDNNYGYTF. The CDR3 DNA reads TGTGCCAGCAGCCGGGACAATAACTATGGCTACACCTTC. Full variable domain (outside the CDR3, taken from reference TRBV9 and TRBJ1-2): DSGVTQTPKHLITATGQRVTLRCSPRSGDLSVYWYQQSLDQGLQFLIQYYNGEERAKGNILERFSAQQFPDLHSELNLSSLELGDSALYFCASSRDNNYGYTFGSGTRLTVV.